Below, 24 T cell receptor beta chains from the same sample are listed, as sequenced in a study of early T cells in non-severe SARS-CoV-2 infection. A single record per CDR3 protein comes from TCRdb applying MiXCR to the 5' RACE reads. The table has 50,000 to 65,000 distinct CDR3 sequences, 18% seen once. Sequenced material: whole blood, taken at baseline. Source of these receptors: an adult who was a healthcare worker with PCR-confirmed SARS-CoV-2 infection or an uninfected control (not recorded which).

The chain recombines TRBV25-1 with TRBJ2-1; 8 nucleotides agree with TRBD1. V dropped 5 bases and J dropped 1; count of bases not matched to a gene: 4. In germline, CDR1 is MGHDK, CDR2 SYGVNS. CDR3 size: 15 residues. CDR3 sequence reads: CASSNTGGSYNEQFF. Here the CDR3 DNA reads TGTGCCAGCAGTAACACAGGGGGTTCCTACAATGAGCAGTTCTTC.

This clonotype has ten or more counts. CDR3 region: CASSDTPDYQETQYF. The CDR3, as DNA: TGTGCCAGCAGCGATACTCCGGACTACCAAGAGACCCAGTACTTC. The chain combines TRBV27 with TRBJ2-5, with D possibly being TRBD2 (5 bases). Trimming pared 6 bases from V and 0 bases from J, leaving 14 bases between. The germline gives CDR1 MNHEY, CDR2 SMNVEV (reference sequence). There are 15 residues in the CDR3.

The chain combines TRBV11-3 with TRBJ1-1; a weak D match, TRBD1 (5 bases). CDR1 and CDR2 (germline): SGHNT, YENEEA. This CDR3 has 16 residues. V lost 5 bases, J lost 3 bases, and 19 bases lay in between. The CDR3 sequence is CASSPSHVGGDTEAFF. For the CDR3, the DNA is TGTGCCAGCAGCCCGTCGCACGTAGGAGGGGACACTGAAGCTTTCTTT.

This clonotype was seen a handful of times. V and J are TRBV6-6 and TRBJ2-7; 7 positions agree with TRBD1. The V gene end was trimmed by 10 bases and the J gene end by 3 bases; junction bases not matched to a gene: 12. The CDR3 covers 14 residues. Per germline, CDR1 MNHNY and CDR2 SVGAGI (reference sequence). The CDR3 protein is CATARGQKNYEQYF. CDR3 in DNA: TGTGCCACCGCAAGGGGACAGAAAAACTACGAGCAGTACTTC.

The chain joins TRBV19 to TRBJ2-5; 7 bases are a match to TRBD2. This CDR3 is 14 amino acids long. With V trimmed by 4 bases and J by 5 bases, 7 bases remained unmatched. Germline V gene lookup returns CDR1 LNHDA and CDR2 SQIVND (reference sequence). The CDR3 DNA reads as TGTGCCAGTAGTAGTGGGACTACCTTCGAGACCCAGTACTTC. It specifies CASSSGTTFETQYF.

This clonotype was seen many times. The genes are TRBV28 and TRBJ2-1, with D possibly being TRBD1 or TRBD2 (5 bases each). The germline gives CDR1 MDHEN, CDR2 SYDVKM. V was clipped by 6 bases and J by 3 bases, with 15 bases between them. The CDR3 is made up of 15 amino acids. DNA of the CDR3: TGTGCCAGCAGACCTACCGGGGCCAACTACAATGAGCAGTTCTTC. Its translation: CASRPTGANYNEQFF.

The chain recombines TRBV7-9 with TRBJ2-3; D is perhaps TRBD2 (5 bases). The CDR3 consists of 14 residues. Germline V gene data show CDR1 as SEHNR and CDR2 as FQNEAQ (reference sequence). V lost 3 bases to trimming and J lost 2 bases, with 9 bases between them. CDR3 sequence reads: CASSFDYVTDTQYF. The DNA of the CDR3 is TGTGCCAGCAGCTTTGACTACGTCACAGATACGCAGTATTTT.

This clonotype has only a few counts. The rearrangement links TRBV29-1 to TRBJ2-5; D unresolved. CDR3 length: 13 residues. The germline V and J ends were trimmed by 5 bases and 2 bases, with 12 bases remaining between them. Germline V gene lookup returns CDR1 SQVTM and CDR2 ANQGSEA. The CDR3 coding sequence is TGCAGCGTTTTTAAGCACCTGCAAGAGACCCAGTACTTC. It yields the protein CSVFKHLQETQYF.

CDR3 coding DNA: TGCAGCGTTCAAGGGATTGGGCCTGACGTAATGAACACTGAAGCTTTCTTT. Translation: CSVQGIGPDVMNTEAFF. The chain carries TRBV29-1 and TRBJ1-1; D not certain. The CDR3 is 17 amino acids. Trimming removed 5 bases from V and 0 bases from J, with 22 bases in between. Germline CDR1 SQVTM, CDR2 ANQGSEA.

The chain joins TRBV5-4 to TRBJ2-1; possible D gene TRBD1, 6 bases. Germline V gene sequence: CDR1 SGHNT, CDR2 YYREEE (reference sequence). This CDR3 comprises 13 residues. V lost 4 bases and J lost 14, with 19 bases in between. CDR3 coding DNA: TGTGCCAGCAGCCAGGGGACGAGGCGGTTGGAGTTCTTC. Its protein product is CASSQGTRRLEFF.

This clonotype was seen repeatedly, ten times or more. The CDR3 sequence: CASSLVVRGRGEKLFF. The CDR3 nucleotides are TGTGCCAGCAGCTTAGTCGTGAGGGGGCGAGGTGAAAAACTGTTTTTT. The rearrangement joins TRBV7-6 to TRBJ1-4; 7 bases align to TRBD1. The CDR3 is 16 amino acids. The germline V gene has CDR1 SGHVS and CDR2 FNYEAQ. The ends lost 1 base at V and 7 bases at J; junction bases unmatched: 9.

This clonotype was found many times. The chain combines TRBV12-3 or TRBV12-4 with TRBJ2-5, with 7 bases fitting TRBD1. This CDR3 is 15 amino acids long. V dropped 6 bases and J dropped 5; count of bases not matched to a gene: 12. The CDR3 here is CASRPLGDSRETQYF. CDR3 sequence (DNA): TGTGCCAGCAGACCCCTCGGGGACAGTCGCGAGACCCAGTACTTC.

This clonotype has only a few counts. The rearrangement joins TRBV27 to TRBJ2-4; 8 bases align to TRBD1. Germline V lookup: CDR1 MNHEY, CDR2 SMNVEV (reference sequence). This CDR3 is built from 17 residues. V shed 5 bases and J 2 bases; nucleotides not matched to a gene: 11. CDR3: CASSRLASRGPKNIQYF. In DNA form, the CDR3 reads TGTGCCAGCAGTCGCCTCGCAAGCAGGGGGCCCAAAAACATTCAGTACTTC.

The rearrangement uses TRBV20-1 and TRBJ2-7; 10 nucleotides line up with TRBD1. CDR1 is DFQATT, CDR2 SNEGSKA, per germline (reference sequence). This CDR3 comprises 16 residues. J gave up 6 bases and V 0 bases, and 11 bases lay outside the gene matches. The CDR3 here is CSARDLGQGKVGEQYF. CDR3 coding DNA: TGCAGTGCTAGAGATCTGGGACAGGGGAAAGTGGGCGAGCAGTACTTC.

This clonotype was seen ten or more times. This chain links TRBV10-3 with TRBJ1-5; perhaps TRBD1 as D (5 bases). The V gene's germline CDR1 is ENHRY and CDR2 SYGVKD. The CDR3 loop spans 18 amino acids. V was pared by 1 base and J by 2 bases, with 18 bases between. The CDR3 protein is CAISEWQGDFYGNQPQHF. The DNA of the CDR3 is TGTGCCATCAGTGAGTGGCAGGGTGATTTTTATGGCAATCAGCCCCAGCATTTT.

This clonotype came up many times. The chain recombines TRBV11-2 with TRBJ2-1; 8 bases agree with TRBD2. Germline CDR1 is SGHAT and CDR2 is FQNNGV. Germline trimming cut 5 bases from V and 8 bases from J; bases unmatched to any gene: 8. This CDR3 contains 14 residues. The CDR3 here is CASSTPGLDHEQFF. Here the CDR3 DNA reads TGTGCCAGCAGCACACCGGGACTAGATCATGAGCAGTTCTTC. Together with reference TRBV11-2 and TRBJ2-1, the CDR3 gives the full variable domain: EAGVAQSPRYKIIEKRQSVAFWCNPISGHATLYWYQQILGQGPKLLIQFQNNGVVDDSQLPKDRFSAERLKGVDSTLKIQPAKLEDSAVYLCASSTPGLDHEQFFGPGTRLTVL.

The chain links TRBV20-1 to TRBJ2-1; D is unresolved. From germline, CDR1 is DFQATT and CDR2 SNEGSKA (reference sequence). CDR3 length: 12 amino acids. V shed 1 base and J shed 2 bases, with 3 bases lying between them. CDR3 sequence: CSARATYNEQFF. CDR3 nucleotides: TGCAGTGCTAGAGCGACCTACAATGAGCAGTTCTTC.

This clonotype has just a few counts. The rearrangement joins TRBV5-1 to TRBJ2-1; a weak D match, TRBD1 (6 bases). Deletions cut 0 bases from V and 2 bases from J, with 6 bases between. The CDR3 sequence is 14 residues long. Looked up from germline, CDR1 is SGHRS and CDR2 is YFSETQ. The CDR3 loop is CASSLGQAYNEQFF. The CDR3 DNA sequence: TGCGCCAGCAGCTTGGGACAGGCCTACAATGAGCAGTTCTTC.

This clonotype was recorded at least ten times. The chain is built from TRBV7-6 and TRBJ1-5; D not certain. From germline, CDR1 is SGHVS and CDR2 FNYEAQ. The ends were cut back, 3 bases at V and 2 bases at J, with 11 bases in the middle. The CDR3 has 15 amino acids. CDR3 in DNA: TGTGCCAGCAGCTTGGCCCCAGCGGGCAATCAGCCCCAGCATTTT. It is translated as CASSLAPAGNQPQHF. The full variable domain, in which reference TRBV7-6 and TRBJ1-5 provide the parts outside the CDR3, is GAGVSQSPRYKVTKRGQDVALRCDPISGHVSLYWYRQALGQGPEFLTYFNYEAQQDKSGLPNDRFSAERPEGSISTLTIQRTEQRDSAMYRCASSLAPAGNQPQHFGDGTRLSIL.

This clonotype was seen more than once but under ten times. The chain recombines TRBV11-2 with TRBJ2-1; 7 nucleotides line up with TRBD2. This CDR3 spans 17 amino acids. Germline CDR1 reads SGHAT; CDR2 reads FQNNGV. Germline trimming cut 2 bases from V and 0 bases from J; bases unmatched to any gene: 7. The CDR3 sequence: CASSLQGDYASYNEQFF. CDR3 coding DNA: TGTGCCAGCAGCTTACAAGGGGACTACGCCTCCTACAATGAGCAGTTCTTC.

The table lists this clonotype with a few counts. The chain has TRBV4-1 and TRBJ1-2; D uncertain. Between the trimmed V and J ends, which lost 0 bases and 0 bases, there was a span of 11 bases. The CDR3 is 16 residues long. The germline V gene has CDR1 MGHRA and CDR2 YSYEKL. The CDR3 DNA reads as TGCGCCAGCAGCCAAGATCTGGCCGACGCTAACTATGGCTACACCTTC. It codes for CASSQDLADANYGYTF.

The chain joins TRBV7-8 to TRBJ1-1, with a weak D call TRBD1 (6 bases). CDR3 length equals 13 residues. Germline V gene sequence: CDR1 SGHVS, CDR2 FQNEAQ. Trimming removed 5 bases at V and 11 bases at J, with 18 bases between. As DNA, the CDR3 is TGTGCCAGCAGCATCGGGACAACGCCTTTGGCTTTCTTT. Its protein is CASSIGTTPLAFF.

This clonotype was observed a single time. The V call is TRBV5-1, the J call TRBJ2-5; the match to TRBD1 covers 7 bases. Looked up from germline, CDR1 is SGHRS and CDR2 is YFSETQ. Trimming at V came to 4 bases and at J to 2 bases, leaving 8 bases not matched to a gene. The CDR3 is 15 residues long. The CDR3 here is CASSEISDRQETQYF. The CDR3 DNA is TGCGCCAGCAGCGAAATATCGGACAGGCAAGAGACCCAGTACTTC. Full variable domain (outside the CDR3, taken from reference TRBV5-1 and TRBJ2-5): KAGVTQTPRYLIKTRGQQVTLSCSPISGHRSVSWYQQTPGQGLQFLFEYFSETQRNKGNFPGRFSGRQFSNSRSEMNVSTLELGDSALYLCASSEISDRQETQYFGPGTRLLVL.

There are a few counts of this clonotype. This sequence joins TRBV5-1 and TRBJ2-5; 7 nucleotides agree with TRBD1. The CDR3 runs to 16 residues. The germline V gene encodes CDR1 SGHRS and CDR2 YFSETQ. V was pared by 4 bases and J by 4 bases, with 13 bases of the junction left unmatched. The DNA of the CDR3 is TGCGCCAGCAGCGCGACCGGGACAGAGTTGGTAGAGACCCAGTACTTC. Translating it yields CASSATGTELVETQYF.